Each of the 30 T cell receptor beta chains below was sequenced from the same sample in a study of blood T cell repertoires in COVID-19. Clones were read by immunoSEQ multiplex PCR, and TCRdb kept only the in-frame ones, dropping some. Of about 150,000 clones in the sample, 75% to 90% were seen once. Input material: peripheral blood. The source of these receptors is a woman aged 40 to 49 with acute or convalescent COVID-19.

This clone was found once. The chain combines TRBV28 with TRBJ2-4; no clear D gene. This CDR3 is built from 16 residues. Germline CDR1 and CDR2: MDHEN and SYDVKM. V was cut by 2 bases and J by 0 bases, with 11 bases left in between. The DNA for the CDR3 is TGTGCCAGCAGTTTAAGAGGCGGCATAGCCAAAAACATTCAGTACTTC. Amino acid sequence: CASSLRGGIAKNIQYF.

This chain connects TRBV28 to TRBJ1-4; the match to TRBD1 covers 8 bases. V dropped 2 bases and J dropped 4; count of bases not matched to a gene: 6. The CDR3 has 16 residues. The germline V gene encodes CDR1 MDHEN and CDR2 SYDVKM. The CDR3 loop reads CASSLGDRFLNEKLFF. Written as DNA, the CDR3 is TGTGCCAGCAGTTTAGGGGACAGGTTCCTTAATGAAAAACTGTTTTTT.

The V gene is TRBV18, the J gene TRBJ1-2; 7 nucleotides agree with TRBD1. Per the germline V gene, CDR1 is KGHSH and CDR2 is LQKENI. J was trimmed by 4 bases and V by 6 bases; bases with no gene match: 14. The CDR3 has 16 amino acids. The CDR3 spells CASSPANRGSRYGYTF. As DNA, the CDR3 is TGTGCCAGCTCGCCGGCCAACAGGGGAAGTCGCTATGGCTACACCTTC.

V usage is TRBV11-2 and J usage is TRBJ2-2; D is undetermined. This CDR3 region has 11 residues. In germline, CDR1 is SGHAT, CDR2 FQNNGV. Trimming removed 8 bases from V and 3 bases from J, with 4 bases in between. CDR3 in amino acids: CASYYTGELFF. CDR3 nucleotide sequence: TGTGCCAGCTACTACACCGGGGAGCTGTTTTTT.

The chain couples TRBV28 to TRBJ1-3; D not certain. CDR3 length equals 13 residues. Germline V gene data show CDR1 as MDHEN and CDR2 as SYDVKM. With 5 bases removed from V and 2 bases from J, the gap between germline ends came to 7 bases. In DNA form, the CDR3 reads TGTGCCAGCAGTGGAGGACCTGGAAACACCATATATTTT. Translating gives CASSGGPGNTIYF.

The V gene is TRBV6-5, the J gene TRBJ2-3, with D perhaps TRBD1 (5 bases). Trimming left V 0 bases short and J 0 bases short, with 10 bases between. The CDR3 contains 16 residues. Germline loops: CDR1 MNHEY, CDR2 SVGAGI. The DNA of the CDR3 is TGTGCCAGCAGTTACTCCTCCAGGGTTAGCACAGATACGCAGTATTTT. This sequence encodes CASSYSSRVSTDTQYF.

The CDR3 DNA sequence: TGTGCCAGCAGCCAAGATAATAGGTGGGGGGCTAACTATGGCTACACCTTC. As protein: CASSQDNRWGANYGYTF. This sequence joins TRBV4-2 and TRBJ1-2, with D maybe TRBD1 (5 bases). Trimming pared 0 bases from V and 0 bases from J, leaving 14 bases between. Germline V gives CDR1 LGHNA, CDR2 YNFKEQ. There are 17 residues in the CDR3.

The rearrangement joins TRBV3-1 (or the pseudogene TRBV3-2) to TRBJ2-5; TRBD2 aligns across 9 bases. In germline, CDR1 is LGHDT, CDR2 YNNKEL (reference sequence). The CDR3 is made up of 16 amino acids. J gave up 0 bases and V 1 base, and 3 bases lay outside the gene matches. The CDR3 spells CASSQGTSAYQETQYF. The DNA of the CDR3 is TGTGCCAGCAGCCAAGGGACTAGCGCATACCAAGAGACCCAGTACTTC.

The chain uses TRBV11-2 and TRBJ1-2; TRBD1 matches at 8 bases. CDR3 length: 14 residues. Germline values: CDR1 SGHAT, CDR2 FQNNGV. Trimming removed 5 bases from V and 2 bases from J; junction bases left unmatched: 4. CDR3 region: CASSLGQGNYGYTF. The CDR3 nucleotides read TGTGCCAGCAGCCTCGGACAGGGAAACTATGGCTACACCTTC.

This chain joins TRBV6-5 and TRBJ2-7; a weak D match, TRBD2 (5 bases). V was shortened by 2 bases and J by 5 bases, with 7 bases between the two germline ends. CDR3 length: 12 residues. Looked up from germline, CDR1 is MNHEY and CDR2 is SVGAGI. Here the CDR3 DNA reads TGTGCCAGCAGTTACGGGAGAAACGAGCAGTACTTC. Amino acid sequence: CASSYGRNEQYF.

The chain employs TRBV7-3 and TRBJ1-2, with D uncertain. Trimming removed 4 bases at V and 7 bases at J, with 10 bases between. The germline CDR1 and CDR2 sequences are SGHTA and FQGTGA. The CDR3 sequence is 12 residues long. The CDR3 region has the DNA TGTGCCAGCAGCTCGGGGATATCTGGCTACACCTTC. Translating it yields CASSSGISGYTF.

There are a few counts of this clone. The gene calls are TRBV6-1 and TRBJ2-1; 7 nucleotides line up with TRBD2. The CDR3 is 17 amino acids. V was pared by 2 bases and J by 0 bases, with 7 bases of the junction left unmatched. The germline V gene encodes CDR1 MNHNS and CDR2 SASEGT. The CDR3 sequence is CASSEMLGGSSYNEQFF. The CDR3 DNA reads TGTGCCAGCAGTGAAATGTTGGGCGGGAGCTCCTACAATGAGCAGTTCTTC.

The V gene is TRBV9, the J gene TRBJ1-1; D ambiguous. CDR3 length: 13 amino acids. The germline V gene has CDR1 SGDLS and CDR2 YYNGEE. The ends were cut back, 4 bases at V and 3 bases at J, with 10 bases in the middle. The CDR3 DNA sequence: TGTGCCAGCAGCCCACATACCGACACTGAAGCTTTCTTT. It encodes CASSPHTDTEAFF. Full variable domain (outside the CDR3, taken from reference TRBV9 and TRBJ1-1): DSGVTQTPKHLITATGQRVTLRCSPRSGDLSVYWYQQSLDQGLQFLIQYYNGEERAKGNILERFSAQQFPDLHSELNLSSLELGDSALYFCASSPHTDTEAFFGQGTRLTVV.

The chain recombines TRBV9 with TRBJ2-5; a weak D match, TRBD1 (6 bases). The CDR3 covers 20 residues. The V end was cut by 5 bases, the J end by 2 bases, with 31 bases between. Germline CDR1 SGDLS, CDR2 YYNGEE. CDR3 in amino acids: CASRPGLPQGSSGAQETQYF. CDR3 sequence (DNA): TGTGCCAGCAGACCAGGGTTGCCCCAAGGCTCCTCAGGGGCACAAGAGACCCAGTACTTC. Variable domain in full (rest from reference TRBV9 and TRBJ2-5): DSGVTQTPKHLITATGQRVTLRCSPRSGDLSVYWYQQSLDQGLQFLIQYYNGEERAKGNILERFSAQQFPDLHSELNLSSLELGDSALYFCASRPGLPQGSSGAQETQYFGPGTRLLVL.

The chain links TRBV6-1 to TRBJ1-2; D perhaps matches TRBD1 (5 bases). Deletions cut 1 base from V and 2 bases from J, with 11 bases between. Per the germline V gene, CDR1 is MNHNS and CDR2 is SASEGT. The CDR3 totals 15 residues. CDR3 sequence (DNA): TGTGCCAGCAGTGAAGGACAGACATTGAACTATGGCTACACCTTC. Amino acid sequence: CASSEGQTLNYGYTF.

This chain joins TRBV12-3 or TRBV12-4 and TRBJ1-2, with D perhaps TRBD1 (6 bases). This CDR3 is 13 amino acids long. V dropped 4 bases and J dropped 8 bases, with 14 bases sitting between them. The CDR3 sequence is CASSSRTDGGYTF. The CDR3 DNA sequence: TGTGCCAGCAGTTCGCGGACAGATGGCGGCTACACCTTC.

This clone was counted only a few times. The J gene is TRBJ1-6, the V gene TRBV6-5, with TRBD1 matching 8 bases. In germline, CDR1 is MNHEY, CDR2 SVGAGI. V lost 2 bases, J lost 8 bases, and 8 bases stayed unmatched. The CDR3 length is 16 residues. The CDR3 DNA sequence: TGTGCCAGCAGTTACACCGGGACAGGTGGAGATTCACCCCTCCACTTT. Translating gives CASSYTGTGGDSPLHF.

CDR3 in amino acids: CAWSVSRGRWGGYTF. The CDR3 nucleotides are TGTGCCTGGAGTGTATCACGGGGTCGATGGGGTGGCTACACCTTC. The chain recombines TRBV30 with TRBJ1-2; D is unresolved. CDR3 length: 15 residues. Per germline, CDR1 GTSNPN and CDR2 SVGIG (reference sequence). Trimming stripped 0 bases from V and 7 bases from J, with 18 bases between.

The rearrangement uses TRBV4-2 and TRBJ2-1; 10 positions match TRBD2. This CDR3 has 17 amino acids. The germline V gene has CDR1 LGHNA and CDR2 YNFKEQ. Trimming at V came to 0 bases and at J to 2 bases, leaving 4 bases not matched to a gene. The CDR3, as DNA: TGTGCCAGCAGCCAAGATTGGCTAGCGGGGGCCTACAATGAGCAGTTCTTC. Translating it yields CASSQDWLAGAYNEQFF.

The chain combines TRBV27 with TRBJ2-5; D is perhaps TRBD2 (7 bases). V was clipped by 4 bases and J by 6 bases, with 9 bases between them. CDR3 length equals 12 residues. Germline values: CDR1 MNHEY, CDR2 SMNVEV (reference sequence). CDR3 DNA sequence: TGTGCCAGCAGTTGGGGGGGGCAGACCCAGTACTTC. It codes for CASSWGGQTQYF.

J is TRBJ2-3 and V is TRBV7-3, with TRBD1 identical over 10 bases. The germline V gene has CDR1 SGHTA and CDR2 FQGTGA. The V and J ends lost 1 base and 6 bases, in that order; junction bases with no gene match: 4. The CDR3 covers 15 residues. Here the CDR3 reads CASSLMGQGFDTQYF. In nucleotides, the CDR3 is TGTGCCAGCAGCTTAATGGGACAGGGGTTCGATACGCAGTATTTT. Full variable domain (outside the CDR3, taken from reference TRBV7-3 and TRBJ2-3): GAGVSQTPSNKVTEKGKYVELRCDPISGHTALYWYRQSLGQGPEFLIYFQGTGAADDSGLPNDRFFAVRPEGSVSTLKIQRTERGDSAVYLCASSLMGQGFDTQYFGPGTRLTVL.

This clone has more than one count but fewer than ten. The CDR3 DNA is TGTGCCTGGACCGACAGTTTCTCCTACGAGCAGTACTTC. Translated: CAWTDSFSYEQYF. This chain links TRBV30 with TRBJ2-7; the D gene is possibly TRBD1 (5 bases). The V and J ends lost 4 bases and 0 bases respectively, with 10 bases between them. The germline CDR1 and CDR2 sequences are GTSNPN and SVGIG (reference sequence). The CDR3 is 13 residues long.

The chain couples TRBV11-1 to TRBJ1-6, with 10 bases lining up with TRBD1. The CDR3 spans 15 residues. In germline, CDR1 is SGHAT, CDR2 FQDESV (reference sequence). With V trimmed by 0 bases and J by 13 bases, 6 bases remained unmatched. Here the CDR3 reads CASSLAGQGVSPLHF. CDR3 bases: TGTGCCAGCAGCTTAGCCGGACAGGGGGTATCGCCCCTCCACTTT.

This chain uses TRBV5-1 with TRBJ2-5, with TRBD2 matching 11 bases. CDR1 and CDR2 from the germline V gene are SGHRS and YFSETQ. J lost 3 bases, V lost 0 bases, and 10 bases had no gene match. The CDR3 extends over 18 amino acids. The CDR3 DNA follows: TGCGCCAGCAGCTTGGCCTGGGTAGCGGGAGGGCCGGAAGAGACCCAGTACTTC. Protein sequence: CASSLAWVAGGPEETQYF.

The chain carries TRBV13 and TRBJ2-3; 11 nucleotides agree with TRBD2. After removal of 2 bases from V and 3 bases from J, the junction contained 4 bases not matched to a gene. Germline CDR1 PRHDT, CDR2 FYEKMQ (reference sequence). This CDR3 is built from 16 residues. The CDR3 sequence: CASSLSGTSGTDTQYF. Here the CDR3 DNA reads TGTGCCAGCAGCTTATCCGGGACTAGCGGTACAGATACGCAGTATTTT. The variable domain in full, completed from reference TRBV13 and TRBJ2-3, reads AAGVIQSPRHLIKEKRETATLKCYPIPRHDTVYWYQQGPGQDPQFLISFYEKMQSDKGSIPDRFSAQQFSDYHSELNMSSLELGDSALYFCASSLSGTSGTDTQYFGPGTRLTVL.

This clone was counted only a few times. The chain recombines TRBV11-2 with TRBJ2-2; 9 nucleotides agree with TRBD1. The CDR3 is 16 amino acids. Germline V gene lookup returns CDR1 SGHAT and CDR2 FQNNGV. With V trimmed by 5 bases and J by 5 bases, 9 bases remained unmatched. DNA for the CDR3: TGTGCCAGCAGCCCGTGGACAGGGGCCAATACCGGGGAGCTGTTTTTT. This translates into CASSPWTGANTGELFF.

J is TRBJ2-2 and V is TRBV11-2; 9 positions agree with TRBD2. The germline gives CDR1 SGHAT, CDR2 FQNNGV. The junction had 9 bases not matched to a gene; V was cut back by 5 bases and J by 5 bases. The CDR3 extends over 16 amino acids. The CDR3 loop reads CASSSSGSAHTGELFF. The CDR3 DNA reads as TGTGCCAGCAGCAGTAGCGGGAGCGCGCATACCGGGGAGCTGTTTTTT.

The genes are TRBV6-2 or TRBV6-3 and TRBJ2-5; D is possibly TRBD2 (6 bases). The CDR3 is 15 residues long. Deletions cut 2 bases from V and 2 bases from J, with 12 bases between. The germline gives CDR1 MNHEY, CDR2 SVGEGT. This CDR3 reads CASSYASREQETQYF. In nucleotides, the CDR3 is TGTGCCAGCAGTTACGCCTCCCGGGAGCAAGAGACCCAGTACTTC.

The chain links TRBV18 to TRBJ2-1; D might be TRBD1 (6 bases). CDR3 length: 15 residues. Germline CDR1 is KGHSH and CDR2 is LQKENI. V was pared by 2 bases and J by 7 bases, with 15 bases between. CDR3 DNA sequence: TGTGCCAGCTCACCATCAGGGGTTTTTTGGAATGAGCAGTTCTTC. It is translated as CASSPSGVFWNEQFF.

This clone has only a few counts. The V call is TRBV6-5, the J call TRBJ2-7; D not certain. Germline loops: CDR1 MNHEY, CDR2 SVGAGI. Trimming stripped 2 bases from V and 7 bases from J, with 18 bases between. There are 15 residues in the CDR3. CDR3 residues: CASSYQNPPLREQYF. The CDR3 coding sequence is TGTGCCAGCAGTTACCAGAACCCGCCCTTGAGGGAGCAGTACTTC.